Following are 26 T cell receptor beta chains from one sample sequenced in a study of human T cells and chemical hapten exposure. Time point specified: pre-sensitization, week 0. The sample's treatment: therapeutic diphenylcyclopropenone sensitization with weekly scalp DPC. TCRdb re-called the RACE reads with MiXCR, one entry per CDR3 protein. The repertoire holds roughly 260,000 distinct CDR3 sequences, about 9% seen once, with 2% to 3% in the top ten. Here the sequenced sample was whole blood, taken in connection with sensitization to the hapten diphenylcyclopropenone (DPC). These receptors were obtained from a woman between 40 and 50 years old with alopecia areata. Some clones in this sample may be carry-over from other donors' samples.

V is TRBV29-1 and J is TRBJ1-4; a weak D match, TRBD1 (6 bases). In germline, CDR1 is SQVTM, CDR2 ANQGSEA. This CDR3 comprises 10 residues. Trimming left V 7 bases short and J 8 bases short, with 8 bases between. The CDR3 coding sequence is TGCAGCGCCAGGGGCGAAAAACTGTTTTTT. Its translation: CSARGEKLFF.

In this sample, this clonotype turned up a few times. Here the CDR3 DNA reads TGTGCCAGCAAATCCCGTGGCGGCAATCAGCCCCAGCATTTT. It specifies CASKSRGGNQPQHF. The chain recombines TRBV2 with TRBJ1-5; D call uncertain. CDR3 size: 14 residues. Trimming pared 7 bases from V and 2 bases from J, leaving 12 bases between. CDR1 SNHLY and CDR2 FYNNEI come from the germline V gene.

In this sample, this clonotype turned up many times. The CDR3 loop reads CASSFTGGMNTEAFF. CDR3 in DNA: TGTGCCAGCAGTTTCACAGGGGGGATGAACACTGAAGCTTTCTTT. V usage is TRBV12-3 or TRBV12-4 and J usage is TRBJ1-1; the match to TRBD1 covers 8 bases. The CDR3 length is 15 residues. After removal of 3 bases from V and 0 bases from J, the junction contained 3 bases not matched to a gene.

In this sample, this clonotype turned up a few times. The J gene is TRBJ2-4, the V gene TRBV7-2; D might be TRBD2 (5 bases). Looked up from germline, CDR1 is SGHTA and CDR2 is FQGNSA. The CDR3 sequence is 13 residues long. The V end lost 7 bases, the J end lost 8 bases, and 15 bases lay between the germline ends. CDR3 coding DNA: TGTGCCAGCACCCATTTTGGCGGGTACATTCAGTACTTC. It encodes CASTHFGGYIQYF.

This clonotype was counted at least ten times. The chain carries TRBV27 and TRBJ1-5; no firm D call. Germline CDR1 and CDR2: MNHEY and SMNVEV (reference sequence). V lost 3 bases to trimming and J lost 4 bases, with 4 bases between them. This CDR3 has 12 amino acids. The CDR3 protein is CASSFSNQPQHF. Here the CDR3 DNA reads TGTGCCAGCAGTTTTTCTAATCAGCCCCAGCATTTT.

This clonotype was detected a few times. The gene calls are TRBV7-2 and TRBJ1-2; perhaps TRBD1 as D (6 bases). The germline gives CDR1 SGHTA, CDR2 FQGNSA. The CDR3 spans 15 residues. V shed 4 bases and J shed 6 bases, with 18 bases lying between them. CDR3 sequence (DNA): TGTGCCAGCAGCTCCCTGACAGGCCCCTATGATGGCTACACCTTC. Amino acid sequence: CASSSLTGPYDGYTF.

The J gene is TRBJ1-5, the V gene TRBV7-2; 12 bases agree with TRBD1. CDR1 and CDR2 (germline): SGHTA, FQGNSA. The CDR3 runs to 16 residues. J lost 6 bases, V lost 1 base, and 4 bases had no gene match. In DNA form, the CDR3 reads TGTGCCAGCAGCTTAGAGGGACAGGGGGCGCTTCAGCCCCAGCATTTT. Translated, it gives CASSLEGQGALQPQHF.

This clonotype was counted between two and nine times. The gene calls are TRBV28 and TRBJ2-3; the match to TRBD2 covers 10 bases. With V trimmed by 10 bases and J by 1 base, 2 bases remained unmatched. CDR1 is MDHEN, CDR2 SYDVKM, per germline. The CDR3 totals 13 residues. The DNA for the CDR3 is TGTGCCATCCTAGCGGGAGGCACAGATACGCAGTATTTT. This gives the protein CAILAGGTDTQYF.

This clonotype showed up just a few times. The V and J genes are TRBV7-6 and TRBJ1-3; D is unclear. The V and J ends lost 4 bases and 0 bases respectively, with 13 bases between them. CDR1 and CDR2 (germline): SGHVS, FNYEAQ. The length of the CDR3 is 16 residues. The DNA for the CDR3 is TGTGCCAGCAGCTCCCCAGACGGTATCTCTGGAAACACCATATATTTT. Encoded protein: CASSSPDGISGNTIYF.

This chain connects TRBV5-1 to TRBJ1-5; D remains unclear. The germline V gene encodes CDR1 SGHRS and CDR2 YFSETQ. With 0 bases removed from V and 3 bases from J, the gap between germline ends came to 10 bases. The CDR3 is 15 amino acids. The CDR3 DNA follows: TGCGCCAGCAGCTTGGCCGGCGGGGTCAATCAGCCCCAGCATTTT. Its protein is CASSLAGGVNQPQHF.

The CDR3 protein is CASSWNSLNTEAFF. CDR3 DNA: TGTGCCAGCAGTTGGAACAGCCTGAACACTGAAGCTTTCTTT. The chain recombines TRBV27 with TRBJ1-1; D ambiguous. Germline CDR1 reads MNHEY; CDR2 reads SMNVEV (reference sequence). The CDR3 is made up of 14 amino acids. The V end was cut by 4 bases, the J end by 0 bases, with 9 bases between.

This clonotype has ten or more counts. This rearrangement joins TRBV7-2 to TRBJ2-1; the match to TRBD2 covers 8 bases. Trimming took 4 bases from V and 6 from J; bases not matched to a gene: 2. This CDR3 contains 13 residues. Looked up from germline, CDR1 is SGHTA and CDR2 is FQGNSA. This CDR3 reads CASSSGLANEQFF. CDR3 sequence (DNA): TGTGCCAGCAGCTCTGGACTAGCCAATGAGCAGTTCTTC.

This clonotype was counted ten times or more. J is TRBJ2-7 and V is TRBV10-3, with TRBD1 as a possible D gene (5 bases). The germline CDR1 and CDR2 sequences are ENHRY and SYGVKD. CDR3 length: 11 residues. V lost 2 bases and J lost 9, with 8 bases in between. CDR3 sequence reads: CAISEGAPQYF. CDR3 DNA sequence: TGTGCCATCAGTGAGGGGGCACCGCAGTACTTC.

This clonotype was seen more than once but under ten times. This rearrangement joins TRBV6-6 to TRBJ1-1, with 8 bases aligning to TRBD1. The trim removed 10 bases at V and 2 bases at J, leaving 3 bases unmatched. This CDR3 comprises 12 residues. CDR1 and CDR2 (germline): MNHNY, SVGAGI (reference sequence). The CDR3 is CATDRGNTEAFF. The CDR3, as DNA: TGTGCCACCGACAGGGGTAACACTGAAGCTTTCTTT.

The V and J genes are TRBV28 and TRBJ2-7; unclear D gene. The length of the CDR3 is 16 residues. V lost 3 bases, J lost 3 bases, and 18 bases lay in between. Germline V CDR1 and CDR2: MDHEN, SYDVKM. The CDR3, as DNA: TGTGCCAGCAGTTTCGGCCTCGACAAGACCTTCTACGAGCAGTACTTC. As protein: CASSFGLDKTFYEQYF. Full variable domain (remainder filled in from reference TRBV28 and TRBJ2-7): DVKVTQSSRYLVKRTGEKVFLECVQDMDHENMFWYRQDPGLGLRLIYFSYDVKMKEKGDIPEGYSVSREKKERFSLILESASTNQTSMYLCASSFGLDKTFYEQYFGPGTRLTVT.

The rearrangement joins TRBV7-2 to TRBJ2-7, with 8 positions matching TRBD2. CDR1 is SGHTA and CDR2 is FQGNSA in the germline V gene. The CDR3 has 16 amino acids. V was pared by 5 bases and J by 4 bases, with 13 bases of the junction left unmatched. The CDR3 DNA is TGTGCCAGCAGCCCCCGCTGGAATCCGGGGGGGTACGAGCAGTACTTC. Amino acids: CASSPRWNPGGYEQYF.

The rearrangement joins TRBV12-3 or TRBV12-4 to TRBJ2-7; TRBD2 agrees at 7 bases. The CDR3 extends over 14 amino acids. Trimming at V came to 3 bases and at J to 6 bases, leaving 8 bases not matched to a gene. This chain's CDR3 is CASSFLAGDSEQYF. The CDR3 bases are TGTGCCAGCAGTTTTCTGGCGGGAGACAGCGAGCAGTACTTC.

This clonotype has just a few counts. This chain uses TRBV20-1 with TRBJ2-7, with TRBD2 matching over 7 bases. This CDR3 region has 13 residues. Germline lookup yields CDR1 DFQATT and CDR2 SNEGSKA (reference sequence). V was pared by 8 bases and J by 0 bases, with 7 bases of the junction left unmatched. The CDR3 sequence: CSSTSESSYEQYF. The CDR3 coding sequence is TGCAGTTCCACTAGCGAAAGCTCCTACGAGCAGTACTTC.

This chain joins TRBV10-3 and TRBJ1-2; D is undetermined. CDR3 length: 12 amino acids. Trimming pared 3 bases from V and 2 bases from J, leaving 4 bases between. Germline CDR1 is ENHRY and CDR2 is SYGVKD. In DNA, the CDR3 is TGTGCCATCAGTGATTCGAACTATGGCTACACCTTC. Protein sequence: CAISDSNYGYTF.

This clonotype was detected a few times. V gene TRBV28 combines with J gene TRBJ2-7, with D tentatively TRBD2 (5 bases). Germline loops: CDR1 MDHEN, CDR2 SYDVKM. The V gene lost 10 bases and the J gene lost 6 bases, with 13 bases spanning the gap. There are 11 residues in the CDR3. The chain's CDR3 is CATSPAGEQYF. CDR3 bases: TGTGCCACCTCCCCGGCGGGCGAGCAGTACTTC.

The rearrangement joins TRBV24-1 to TRBJ2-7; 7 bases match TRBD2. There are 15 residues in the CDR3. With 10 bases clipped from V and 4 bases from J, the junction kept 15 bases outside the gene matches. Germline CDR1 is KGHDR and CDR2 is SFDVKD. The CDR3, as DNA: TGTGCCACGTCCCACCCGGGGGGAAGTGGGTACGAGCAGTACTTC. Protein: CATSHPGGSGYEQYF.

The chain combines TRBV3-1 with TRBJ2-7, with 9 positions matching TRBD2. V shed 0 bases, J shed 4 bases, and the junction held 4 bases outside the gene matches. This CDR3 contains 15 residues. CDR1 is LGHDT, CDR2 YNNKEL, per germline (reference sequence). The CDR3 here is CASSQDRGLAYEQYF. The CDR3 DNA sequence: TGTGCCAGCAGCCAAGATCGTGGACTAGCGTACGAGCAGTACTTC.

In its sample, this clonotype was seen many times. This chain joins TRBV10-3 and TRBJ2-2, with TRBD1 matching 8 bases. This CDR3 region has 13 residues. The V gene's germline CDR1 is ENHRY and CDR2 SYGVKD. The V and J ends lost 10 bases and 4 bases, in that order; junction bases with no gene match: 5. The CDR3 region is CASGQGTTGELFF. DNA of the CDR3: TGTGCCAGCGGACAGGGAACCACCGGGGAGCTGTTTTTT.

This clonotype was observed many times. The chain uses TRBV28 and TRBJ1-5; possible D gene TRBD1, 6 bases. Per the germline V gene, CDR1 is MDHEN and CDR2 is SYDVKM. V lost 6 bases to trimming and J lost 1 base, with 7 bases between them. The CDR3 has 13 amino acids. The CDR3 DNA reads as TGTGCCAGCAGCCAGGGGAGCAATCAGCCCCAGCATTTT. Its translation is CASSQGSNQPQHF.

The sample holds a few counts of this clonotype. The chain joins TRBV6-1 to TRBJ2-5; D unclear. Trimming left V 6 bases short and J 1 base short, with 9 bases between. Germline V gene sequence: CDR1 MNHNS, CDR2 SASEGT. This CDR3 has 13 amino acids. The CDR3 here is CASRRELQETQYF. CDR3 sequence (DNA): TGTGCCAGCAGAAGGGAACTCCAAGAGACCCAGTACTTC.

This clonotype was seen a handful of times. The DNA of the CDR3 is TGCAGTGCTAGAGATTTCGGTCAGTGGACTGAAGCTTTCTTT. Protein sequence: CSARDFGQWTEAFF. V usage is TRBV20-1 and J usage is TRBJ1-1; D not resolved. Deletions cut 0 bases from V and 5 bases from J, with 13 bases between. CDR3 length: 14 amino acids. CDR1 and CDR2 from the germline V gene are DFQATT and SNEGSKA (reference sequence).